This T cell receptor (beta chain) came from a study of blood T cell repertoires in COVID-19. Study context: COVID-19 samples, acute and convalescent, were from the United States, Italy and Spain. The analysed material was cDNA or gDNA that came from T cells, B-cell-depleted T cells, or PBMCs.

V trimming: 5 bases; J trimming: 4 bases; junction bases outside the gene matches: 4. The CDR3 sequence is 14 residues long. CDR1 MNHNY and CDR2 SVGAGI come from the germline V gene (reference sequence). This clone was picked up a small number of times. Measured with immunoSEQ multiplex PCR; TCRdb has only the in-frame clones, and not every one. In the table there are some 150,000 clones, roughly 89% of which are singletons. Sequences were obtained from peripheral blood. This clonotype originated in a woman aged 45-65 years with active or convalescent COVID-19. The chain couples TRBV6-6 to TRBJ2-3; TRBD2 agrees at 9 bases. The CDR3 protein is CASSPGLASDTQYF. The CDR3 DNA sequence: TGTGCCAGCAGTCCGGGACTAGCATCAGATACGCAGTATTTT.